The text below deals with one T cell receptor (beta chain). What it binds is unknown. This entry belongs to a study of radiotherapy plus CTLA-4 blockade in lung cancer. Turning to the study itself: Among patients, approximately 17% showed objective responses, and approximately 31% had disease control. Study-wide results and caveats: An expansion of tumor-derived TCR clones occurred in blood after radiotherapy plus ipilimumab.

In germline, CDR1 is SGHNT, CDR2 YYREEE (reference sequence). V lost 2 bases and J lost 4, with 7 bases in between. The CDR3 extends over 13 amino acids. Treatment of patients with chemo-refractory metastatic non-small-cell lung cancer consisted of focal radiation plus CTLA-4 blockade with ipilimumab. TCRdb's copy holds only in-frame clones and misses some; the assay was immunoSEQ multiplex PCR. Of roughly 54,000 clones listed, around four fifths are singletons. The clonotype comes from a human donor with non-small cell lung cancer who had a partial response to radiotherapy plus ipilimumab. This chain uses TRBV5-4 with TRBJ2-1; no reliable D call. The sample here was peripheral blood, taken from a patient treated with radiotherapy plus ipilimumab. The CDR3 bases are TGTGCCAGCAGCTTAAGTCGGTACAATGAGCAGTTCTTC. Translated: CASSLSRYNEQFF.